What follows are 19 T cell receptor beta chains derived from one specimen sequenced in a study of tumor-infiltrating lymphocytes in primary liver carcinoma. The study co-extracted DNA and RNA from approximately 20-30 mg of unsorted bulk tissue. From around 500 ng of total RNA, TCR beta-specific cDNA was reverse-transcribed using a constant-region primer. Libraries covering TCR beta were generated through three nested multiplex PCR rounds (using a slightly modified ARM-PCR). TRBV1-TRBV30 forward primers paired with a C-beta reverse primer drove the first two PCR rounds, 10 cycles each. TCRdb re-analysed the multiplex PCR reads in MiXCR, keeping a single row per CDR3 protein. The sample carries 45,000 to 55,000 distinct CDR3 sequences, over 65% recorded once. Material: liver tumor tissue from sampling region 2. Subset denoted: tumor region T2, inferior pole. These receptors originate from a man in his forties with primary liver carcinoma and hepatitis B virus infection.

This chain links TRBV5-1 with TRBJ2-2, with D possibly matching TRBD2 (5 bases). CDR1 is SGHRS and CDR2 is YFSETQ in the germline V gene. With 1 base removed from V and 16 bases from J, the gap between germline ends came to 17 bases. The CDR3 runs 13 residues. The DNA for the CDR3 is TGCGCCAGCAGCTTGACGGATGCCGGGAAGCCGTTTTTT. Its protein product is CASSLTDAGKPFF.

This chain links TRBV11-2 with TRBJ1-4; maybe TRBD1 (5 bases). Germline CDR1 reads SGHAT; CDR2 reads FQNNGV. The CDR3 totals 18 residues. The germline V and J ends were trimmed by 5 bases and 4 bases, with 23 bases remaining between them. The CDR3 here is CASSADPRDGRYNEKLFF. CDR3 nucleotides: TGTGCCAGCAGCGCCGATCCCCGGGACGGGCGATATAATGAAAAACTGTTTTTT. Drawing the rest from reference TRBV11-2 and TRBJ1-4, the complete variable domain is EAGVAQSPRYKIIEKRQSVAFWCNPISGHATLYWYQQILGQGPKLLIQFQNNGVVDDSQLPKDRFSAERLKGVDSTLKIQPAKLEDSAVYLCASSADPRDGRYNEKLFFGSGTQLSVL.

Comment on this clonotype: Mismatch with germline at one junction end may stem from a read error. This chain connects TRBV7-9 to TRBJ2-2; 7 bases are a match to TRBD2. This CDR3 is built from 12 residues. CDR1 and CDR2 (germline): SEHNR, FQNEAQ (reference sequence). This chain's CDR3 is CASCFNSGELFF. The CDR3 bases are TGTGCCAGCTGCTTTAACAGCGGGGAACTGTTTTTT.

On this clonotype itself: One junction end does not reproduce the germline sequence, and a read error may be involved. The V and J genes are TRBV10-3 and TRBJ2-3; 8 bases match TRBD2. The germline CDR1 and CDR2 sequences are ENHRY and SYGVKD. The length of the CDR3 is 18 residues. This CDR3 is CAISVRILAGLSTGTQYF. CDR3 DNA: TGTGCCATCAGTGTGCGGATTTTAGCGGGACTTAGTACAGGTACGCAGTATTTT.

As regards this clonotype: The junction does not match germline at one end; this may be a read error. This chain uses TRBV6-5 with TRBJ2-7; 10 bases are a match to TRBD1. Germline V gene sequence: CDR1 MNHEY, CDR2 SVGAGI. CDR3 length equals 13 residues. CDR3 sequence (DNA): TGTGCCGGCAGCCGGGACAGGGGTTACGAGCAGTATTTC. This encodes CAGSRDRGYEQYF.

In regard to this clonotype: An end of the junction differs from the germline gene, which may be a read error. The chain joins TRBV6-6 to TRBJ1-4, with 10 bases matching TRBD1. The germline gives CDR1 MNHNY, CDR2 SVGAGI (reference sequence). The CDR3 consists of 17 residues. This CDR3 is CSSSFGTGATTNEDLFF. Written as DNA, the CDR3 is TGTTCCAGCAGTTTTGGGACAGGGGCGACAACTAATGAAGATCTGTTTTTT.

For this clonotype: Being one base from a much bigger clone, this may be a read error. J is TRBJ2-2 and V is TRBV7-3, with 8 bases aligning to TRBD1. This CDR3 spans 15 amino acids. From germline, CDR1 is SGHTA and CDR2 FQGTGA. The CDR3 is CASSLQGANTWELFF. The CDR3 nucleotides read TGTGCCAGCAGCTTACAGGGGGCGAACACCTGGGAGCTGTTTTTT.

Turning to this clonotype: The conserved final phenylalanine or tryptophan is absent from the CDR3, which likely points to a read error. V usage is TRBV5-6 and J usage is TRBJ2-3; D may be TRBD2 (6 bases). The CDR3 loop spans 15 amino acids. Per the germline V gene, CDR1 is SGHDT and CDR2 is YYEEEE. V shed 5 bases and J shed 5 bases, with 18 bases lying between them. CDR3 bases: TGTGCCAGCAGTAGGTTAGCGGTTGCGTTAGATACGCAGTATTCT. Amino acids: CASSRLAVALDTQYS.

This clonotype appeared a single time. At one end, the junction sequence differs from germline, possibly due to a read error. The J gene is TRBJ2-3, the V gene TRBV6-1; TRBD1 agrees at 9 bases. Germline CDR1 is MNHNS and CDR2 is SASEGT. The CDR3 loop spans 15 amino acids. The CDR3 DNA is TGTGTCAGCACCCCCCTGGACAGGGGCGAAGGTATGCAGTATTTT. Its translation is CVSTPLDRGEGMQYF.

Turning to this clonotype: Germline and junction disagree at one end, which may indicate a read error. The rearrangement links TRBV20-1 to TRBJ2-5; 8 positions agree with TRBD2. Germline CDR1 DFQATT, CDR2 SNEGSKA (reference sequence). The CDR3 has 13 residues. The CDR3 DNA sequence: TGCAGTGGTAATAGCGGGAATCAAGAGACTCAGTACTTC. Translating it yields CSGNSGNQETQYF.

As to this clonotype: The junction and the germline gene differ at one end; a read error may be behind it. The V gene is TRBV11-2, the J gene TRBJ2-1; D unclear. The germline V gene encodes CDR1 SGHAT and CDR2 FQNNGV. The CDR3 is 13 residues long. The CDR3 here is CAGSVNDAHEQFF. The CDR3 region has the DNA TGTGCCGGCAGCGTAAATGATGCCCATGAGCAGTTCTTC.

The sample holds one count of this clonotype. The CDR3 ends on some other residue instead of the conserved phenylalanine or tryptophan, so this is likely a read error. The gene calls are TRBV7-9 and TRBJ2-5; D not certain. CDR1 is SEHNR and CDR2 is FQNEAQ in the germline V gene (reference sequence). The V end lost 2 bases, the J end lost 7 bases, and 8 bases lay between the germline ends. The CDR3 spans 12 residues. The CDR3 protein is CASSLTDVTQYL. The CDR3 nucleotides read TGTGCCAGCAGCTTAACCGACGTGACCCAGTACTTA.

This clonotype was seen a handful of times. A clone one base away is much larger, so this may be a read error. The chain uses TRBV4-2 and TRBJ2-7, with 8 bases that match TRBD1. This CDR3 spans 17 amino acids. Per germline, CDR1 LGHNA and CDR2 YNFKEQ. The CDR3 sequence: CASNQEWGAGGAYEQYF. In DNA, the CDR3 is TGTGCCAGCAACCAAGAATGGGGAGCAGGGGGCGCGTACGAGCAGTACTTC.

This clonotype was seen repeatedly, ten times or more. The chain couples TRBV4-1 to TRBJ1-1, with 8 positions matching TRBD1. The J segment lost 4 bases and the V segment lost 0 bases, leaving 25 bases of the junction unmatched. CDR1 is MGHRA, CDR2 YSYEKL, per germline. The length of the CDR3 is 22 residues. The CDR3: CASSQDLVPSDRGRPLVTEAFF. The CDR3 nucleotides read TGCGCCAGCAGCCAAGATCTAGTCCCCAGTGACAGGGGCAGACCCCTGGTCACTGAAGCTTTCTTT.

Details on this clonotype: At one end, the junction sequence differs from germline, possibly due to a read error. J is TRBJ1-5 and V is TRBV4-2, with no clear D. Looked up from germline, CDR1 is LGHNA and CDR2 is YNFKEQ. This CDR3 spans 14 amino acids. Here the CDR3 reads CASIQIETRQPQHF. Here the CDR3 DNA reads TGTGCCAGCATCCAAATAGAGACACGGCAGCCCCAGCATTTT.

About this clonotype: This likely comes from a read error, as the CDR3 has no conserved phenylalanine or tryptophan at its end. Because the CDR3's place on the DNA is in doubt, the DNA is left out and the CDR3 is given as listed by TCRdb. The rearrangement joins TRBV4-2 to TRBJ2-2; the tabulated D call, TRBD2, remains unverified against the DNA. The CDR3 is 15 residues long, counting both termini. The germline V gene has CDR1 LGHNA and CDR2 YNFKEQ. The CDR3 spells CASSQETSGSRELFC.

This chain uses TRBV6-6 with TRBJ2-7, with TRBD1 matching over 7 bases. There are 13 residues in the CDR3. V dropped 11 bases and J dropped 3; count of bases not matched to a gene: 10. The V gene's germline CDR1 is MNHNY and CDR2 SVGAGI (reference sequence). The CDR3 DNA sequence: TGTGCCGGGGGACAGCAGCATTTCTACGAGCAGTACTTC. As protein: CAGGQQHFYEQYF.

Worth noting for this clonotype: The junction and the germline gene differ at one end; a read error may be behind it. The chain carries TRBV4-1 and TRBJ1-5, with a possible D match to TRBD1 (6 bases). The CDR3 consists of 15 residues. Germline CDR1 is MGHRA and CDR2 is YSYEKL. The CDR3 reads CARSPGGRSNQPQHF. In DNA, the CDR3 is TGCGCCAGAAGCCCCGGGGGCAGAAGCAATCAGCCCCAACATTTT.

The chain employs TRBV11-2 and TRBJ2-1; 7 nucleotides line up with TRBD2. This CDR3 spans 16 amino acids. Germline V lookup: CDR1 SGHAT, CDR2 FQNNGV. V gave up 3 bases and J gave up 9 bases; unmatched junction bases: 14. CDR3 in amino acids: CASSLRIRLAMGEQFF. The CDR3 DNA is TGTGCCAGCAGCTTGCGTATCAGACTAGCCATGGGTGAGCAGTTCTTC.